This T cell receptor (beta chain) derives from a study of T-cell reconstitution after alpha-beta-depleted transplantation in children (TCRdb year 2016). For context, the study as a whole: T-cell immune reconstitution after TCRalphabeta/CD19-depleted allogeneic hematopoietic cell transplantation in children was quantitatively tracked in the study by means of TCR repertoire profiling.

V trim: 4 bases; J trim: 1 base; unmatched bases: 3. The CDR3 has 14 amino acids, counting the end cysteine and phenylalanine. Only CDR3 DNA remains: 42 bases, in frame from the first base. Sequences ENHRY (CDR1) and SYGVKD (CDR2) are obtained from the germline V gene. The sample's treatment or condition label, decoded: allogeneic hematopoietic cell transplantation with graft depleted of TCRalphabeta T cells and CD19 B cells. The children who served as transplant recipients had been given grafts of TCRalphabeta/CD19-depleted allogeneic hematopoietic cells. Receptor amplification or capture employed PCR. The listed sequencing device is Illumina HiSeq 2500. TCR libraries were prepared with molecular barcoding, using unique molecular identifiers to normalize TCRbeta repertoire quantification. TCRdb reprocessed the public reads (quality trimming at Q25 with fastp, clone calling with MiXCR) and kept in-frame beta chains. Identical CDR3 proteins give one entry, which carries the most common genes and DNA. The sample table contains about 290,000 distinct CDR3 sequences; only one count was recorded for about a tenth of them. The top ten hold roughly 7.1% of the sample.

This clonotype has ten or more counts. The antigen this receptor binds is unknown. It has no much larger one-base neighbor in the sample; base qualities were not kept. Overall study outcomes, separate from this receptor: The frequencies of hyperexpanded clones fell over the following months, and after one year, T-cell counts and TCRbeta diversity were mostly attributed to newly produced T cells. In some patients, high TCRbeta diversity at day 60 was attributed to recipient T cells and intrathymic progenitors that had survived conditioning. About two months after transplant, the apparently early recovery of alphabetaT-cell counts reportedly depended on just several hundred clones that had expanded rapidly and came from non-depleted graft cells.

This clonotype originated in a boy younger than two with acute myeloid leukemia, due to receive a stem cell transplant. This chain is built from TRBV10-3 and TRBJ2-7, with TRBD1 identical over 8 junction bases. Sequenced material: PBMCs, taken before TCRalphabeta/CD19-depleted stem cell transplant. The CDR3 has the sequence CAISGGTGSYEQYF. Here is the DNA: TGTGCCATCAGTGGGGGGACAGGATCCTACGAGCAGTACTTC.